This TCR beta chain was sequenced during a study of blood T cell repertoires in COVID-19. Whole-study context: COVID-19 samples collected from the United States, Italy and Spain covered acute and convalescent phases. T cells, B-cell-depleted T cells, or PBMCs provided the cDNA or gDNA that served as material.

Per the study methods: Amplified reference gene primers provided the basis for estimating nucleated cell counts. Sequencing used immunoSEQ multiplex PCR; TCRdb keeps in-frame clones, though not all of them. V and J calls and clone size are given by that table; D and trimming were obtained from the DNA. The data contain some 170,000 clones, about four fifths of them singletons. Germline-derived CDR1 and CDR2 are SGHDT and YYEEEE. After removal of 2 bases from V and 5 bases from J, the junction contained 9 bases not matched to a gene. The CDR3 runs to 16 residues. The chain links TRBV5-6 to TRBJ2-2; 7 nucleotides align to TRBD1. Sequencing used peripheral blood. The TCR sequence derives from a man in his 60s with active or convalescent COVID-19. The CDR3 loop is CASSFLHRGGTGELFF. In nucleotides, the CDR3 is TGTGCCAGCAGCTTTCTCCACAGGGGTGGAACCGGGGAGCTGTTTTTT. The full variable domain, its missing parts supplied by reference TRBV5-6 and TRBJ2-2, is DAGVTQSPTHLIKTRGQQVTLRCSPKSGHDTVSWYQQALGQGPQFIFQYYEEEERQRGNFPDRFSGHQFPNYSSELNVNALLLGDSALYLCASSFLHRGGTGELFFGEGSRLTVL.